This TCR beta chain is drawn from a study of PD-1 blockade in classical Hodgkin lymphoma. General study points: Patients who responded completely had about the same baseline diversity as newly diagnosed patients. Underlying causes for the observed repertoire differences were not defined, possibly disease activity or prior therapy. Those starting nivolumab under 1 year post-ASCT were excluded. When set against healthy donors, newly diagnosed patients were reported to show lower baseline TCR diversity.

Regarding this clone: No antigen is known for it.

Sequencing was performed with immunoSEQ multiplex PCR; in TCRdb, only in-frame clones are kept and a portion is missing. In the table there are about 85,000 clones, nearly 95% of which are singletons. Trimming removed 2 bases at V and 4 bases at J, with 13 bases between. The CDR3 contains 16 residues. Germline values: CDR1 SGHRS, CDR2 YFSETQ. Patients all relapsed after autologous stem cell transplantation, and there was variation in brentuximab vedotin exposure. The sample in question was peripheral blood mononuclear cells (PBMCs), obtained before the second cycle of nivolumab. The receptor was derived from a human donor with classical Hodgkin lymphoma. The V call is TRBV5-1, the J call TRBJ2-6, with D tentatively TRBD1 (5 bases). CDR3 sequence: CASSFQGPGGANVLTF. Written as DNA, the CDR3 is TGCGCCAGCAGCTTTCAGGGTCCAGGGGGGGCCAACGTCCTGACTTTC.